Presented here are 10 T cell receptor beta chains from one specimen sequenced in a study of T cell responses to AZD1222 COVID-19 vaccine. Produced via immunoSEQ multiplex PCR; TCRdb's table is partial and in-frame only. This sample carries about 140,000 clones, 89% of them seen once, and the ten largest clones take 2.9%. This sample comprised peripheral blood, obtained on day 0 of AZD1222 vaccination. Receptors originate from an adult in good health.

The gene calls are TRBV24-1 and TRBJ1-2; the D is unclear. CDR1 and CDR2 (germline): KGHDR, SFDVKD. Trimming removed 3 bases from V and 8 bases from J, with 12 bases in between. This CDR3 spans 13 amino acids. The CDR3 reads CATSDTDMRGYTF. In DNA form, the CDR3 reads TGTGCCACCAGTGATACCGACATGAGAGGCTACACCTTC.

This chain joins TRBV5-1 and TRBJ1-2; TRBD1 matches at 8 bases. The CDR3 spans 14 residues. Germline V CDR1 and CDR2: SGHRS, YFSETQ. Losses at the gene ends were 3 bases for V and 7 bases for J; bases not matched to a gene: 8. The CDR3 DNA is TGCGCCAGCAGCTATAACAGGGGGAGTGGTGGCTACACCTTC. It translates to CASSYNRGSGGYTF.

This clone has just one count. The rearrangement joins TRBV10-3 to TRBJ2-5, with D perhaps TRBD1 (5 bases). Germline values: CDR1 ENHRY, CDR2 SYGVKD. This CDR3 is 19 amino acids long. V lost 0 bases, J lost 5 bases, and 25 bases lay in between. CDR3 in DNA: TGTGCCATCAGTGAGTCGATGGGGCCGGGCGAGGCGGAGAGGGAGACCCAGTACTTC. It translates to CAISESMGPGEAERETQYF.

This chain uses TRBV6-5 with TRBJ2-7; D is perhaps TRBD1 or TRBD2 (5 bases each). Germline values: CDR1 MNHEY, CDR2 SVGAGI. The V end lost 8 bases, the J end lost 3 bases, and 17 bases lay between the germline ends. The CDR3 totals 14 residues. CDR3 residues: CASGPGTPLYEQYF. DNA of the CDR3: TGTGCCAGCGGGCCGGGGACGCCTCTCTACGAGCAGTACTTC.

The V and J genes are TRBV7-2 and TRBJ1-2, with unresolved D. Germline V gene data show CDR1 as SGHTA and CDR2 as FQGNSA. V was trimmed by 4 bases and J by 2 bases, leaving 8 bases between them. The CDR3 contains 13 residues. The CDR3 is CASSSQLNYGYTF. In DNA form, the CDR3 reads TGTGCCAGCAGCTCACAGCTGAACTATGGCTACACCTTC.

The V gene is TRBV4-2, the J gene TRBJ2-2; 14 nucleotides match TRBD2. The V segment lost 2 bases and the J segment 5 bases; nucleotides outside the gene matches: 16. In germline, CDR1 is LGHNA, CDR2 YNFKEQ. This CDR3 contains 21 residues. The CDR3: CASSQNTGLAGEFRGTGELFF. CDR3 DNA sequence: TGTGCCAGCAGCCAAAACACGGGACTAGCGGGGGAGTTTAGAGGAACCGGGGAGCTGTTTTTT.

The CDR3: CASSFSYRGNYGYTF. The DNA of the CDR3 is TGCGCCAGCAGCTTCTCCTACAGGGGTAACTATGGCTACACCTTC. The genes are TRBV5-1 and TRBJ1-2, with 7 bases aligning to TRBD1. This CDR3 region has 15 residues. CDR1 SGHRS and CDR2 YFSETQ come from the germline V gene. The J segment lost 1 base and the V segment lost 2 bases, leaving 5 bases of the junction unmatched.

The chain couples TRBV27 to TRBJ2-1; maybe TRBD1 (5 bases). This CDR3 has 15 amino acids. The germline V and J ends were trimmed by 0 bases and 9 bases, with 15 bases remaining between them. Germline assignment: CDR1 MNHEY and CDR2 SMNVEV (reference sequence). CDR3 sequence reads: CASSLSPQGFTEQFF. In DNA form, the CDR3 reads TGTGCCAGCAGTTTATCCCCTCAGGGCTTCACTGAGCAGTTCTTC.

The J gene is TRBJ2-3, the V gene TRBV2; 10 bases map to TRBD1. The CDR3 covers 16 residues. Looked up from germline, CDR1 is SNHLY and CDR2 is FYNNEI. Unmatched junction bases numbered 7, after V lost 5 bases and J lost 2 bases. CDR3 sequence reads: CASSSRTGGLTDTQYF. CDR3 nucleotide sequence: TGTGCCAGCAGTTCCAGGACAGGGGGTCTCACAGATACGCAGTATTTT.

This clone was observed once. The rearrangement links TRBV11-2 to TRBJ2-3; a weak D match, TRBD2 (5 bases). Germline V gene lookup returns CDR1 SGHAT and CDR2 FQNNGV. This CDR3 is built from 12 residues. V dropped 6 bases and J dropped 6 bases, with 10 bases sitting between them. This CDR3 reads CASSPRGDTQYF. The CDR3 DNA follows: TGTGCCAGCAGTCCCCGAGGGGATACGCAGTATTTT.